Listed here are 31 T cell receptor beta chains from one sample, sequenced in a study of T cells in Graves' hyperthyroidism and ophthalmopathy. The CDR3 regions of TCR beta were amplified from RNA transcripts. The HTBI set primed first-round TCR CDR3 RT-PCR. TCRdb processed the multiplex PCR reads anew with MiXCR; each CDR3 protein has one entry. Seen here are around 580,000 distinct CDR3 sequences, roughly 50% observed once, and the top ten hold about 8.3%. The sample taken for sequencing was peripheral blood or thyroid tissue (not recorded which). The receptors derive from a young woman with Graves' hyperthyroidism.

CDR3 sequence (DNA): TGTGCCAGCAGAGCAGCGGGATACAATGAAAAACTGTTTTTT. Its translation is CASRAAGYNEKLFF. The chain has TRBV2 and TRBJ1-4; D is unresolved. This CDR3 region has 14 residues. The germline CDR1 and CDR2 sequences are SNHLY and FYNNEI. Trimming took off 6 bases at V and 5 bases at J, with 13 bases between the two ends.

This chain joins TRBV7-2 and TRBJ1-6; 8 positions agree with TRBD1. Germline assignment: CDR1 SGHTA and CDR2 FQGNSA. Germline trimming cut 5 bases from V and 5 bases from J; bases unmatched to any gene: 23. CDR3 length: 21 amino acids. The DNA of the CDR3 is TGTGCCAGCAGCGTGGACAGGGACACGAACACCGGGGGCATTGATAATTCACCCCTCCACTTT. Its protein is CASSVDRDTNTGGIDNSPLHF.

In regard to this clonotype: A much larger clone sits a single nucleotide away, making a read error possible. The rearrangement links TRBV6-5 to TRBJ2-5; TRBD2 aligns across 8 bases. V was pared by 4 bases and J by 4 bases, with 14 bases of the junction left unmatched. Germline loops: CDR1 MNHEY, CDR2 SVGAGI. CDR3 length: 17 residues. CDR3 protein: CASSSLAEGPIAETQYF. In nucleotides, the CDR3 is TGTGCCAGCAGTTCACTAGCGGAAGGGCCGATCGCAGAGACCCAGTACTTC.

A few counts support this clonotype. The chain has TRBV4-2 and TRBJ1-3; D is unresolved. The germline CDR1 and CDR2 sequences are LGHNA and YNFKEQ. Trimming took off 4 bases at V and 0 bases at J, with 16 bases between the two ends. The CDR3 totals 17 residues. The CDR3 nucleotides are TGTGCCAGCAGCCGAAAGGTTAAAGGGCCCTCTGGAAACACCATATATTTT. This gives the protein CASSRKVKGPSGNTIYF.

This rearrangement joins TRBV10-1 to TRBJ2-7; D is undetermined. V lost 2 bases to trimming and J lost 2 bases, with 10 bases between them. Germline V gives CDR1 WNHNN, CDR2 SYGVQD (reference sequence). This CDR3 is built from 14 residues. The CDR3 DNA reads as TGCGCCAGCAGTGAGCGACCAGTGACCTACGAGCAGTACTTC. This translates into CASSERPVTYEQYF.

The chain employs TRBV24-1 and TRBJ2-3; TRBD1 or TRBD2 may be the D gene (5 bases each). V gave up 4 bases and J gave up 0 bases, with 13 bases separating them. Germline V lookup: CDR1 KGHDR, CDR2 SFDVKD. CDR3 length equals 16 residues. CDR3 in DNA: TGTGCCACCAGTGACCGGGGCTTGGCTAGCACAGATACGCAGTATTTT. Translated: CATSDRGLASTDTQYF.

The V gene is TRBV6-1, the J gene TRBJ2-5; the D is unclear. The V gene lost 5 bases and the J gene lost 9 bases, with 25 bases spanning the gap. Germline assignment: CDR1 MNHNS and CDR2 SASEGT. The CDR3 contains 16 residues. Written as DNA, the CDR3 is TGTGCCAGCAGTTACTCTGGTGGAATTAGCAATCAGCCCCAGTACTTC. Translation: CASSYSGGISNQPQYF.

This clonotype was detected many times. V usage is TRBV7-9 and J usage is TRBJ2-7, with D tentatively TRBD2 (7 bases). V lost 5 bases and J 3 bases, leaving 20 bases between the germline ends. The CDR3 contains 16 residues. Germline V gene lookup returns CDR1 SEHNR and CDR2 FQNEAQ (reference sequence). The chain's CDR3 is CASSPEGGGRVYEQYF. The DNA of the CDR3 is TGTGCCAGCAGCCCTGAGGGGGGTGGGAGGGTCTACGAGCAGTACTTC.

This clonotype was counted at least ten times. The CDR3 sequence: CASKRGQLKETQYF. CDR3 nucleotide sequence: TGTGCCAGCAAGCGCGGACAGCTAAAAGAGACCCAGTACTTC. V gene TRBV12-3 or TRBV12-4 combines with J gene TRBJ2-5, with a tentative D call TRBD1 (6 bases). This CDR3 has 14 residues. The V end lost 7 bases, the J end lost 3 bases, and 15 bases lay between the germline ends.

The rearrangement joins TRBV20-1 to TRBJ2-7, with D hard to call. The CDR3 covers 12 residues. The V gene lost 5 bases and the J gene lost 3 bases, with 11 bases spanning the gap. The germline CDR1 and CDR2 sequences are DFQATT and SNEGSKA (reference sequence). The CDR3 protein is CSAPRPLYEQYF. The CDR3 nucleotides are TGCAGTGCTCCCAGGCCCCTCTACGAGCAGTACTTC.

Concerning this clonotype: A junction boundary mismatches the germline segment, possibly from a read error. CDR3 residues: CNARGPSGIYGYTF. The CDR3 region has the DNA TGCAATGCTAGGGGTCCTAGCGGAATTTATGGCTACACCTTC. The V gene is TRBV20-1, the J gene TRBJ1-2; perhaps TRBD1 as D (5 bases). This CDR3 has 14 amino acids. The V gene's germline CDR1 is DFQATT and CDR2 SNEGSKA (reference sequence).

This chain uses TRBV10-3 with TRBJ2-7; TRBD2 matches at 8 bases. Gene TRBJ2-5 matches the end of the DNA better, so the J call may be wrong. The CDR3 loop spans 15 amino acids. Germline V gene sequence: CDR1 ENHRY, CDR2 SYGVKD. The CDR3 reads CAIIQGGAGEETQYF. CDR3 in DNA: TGTGCCATCATTCAGGGTGGAGCGGGAGAGGAGACCCAGTACTTC.

V and J are TRBV5-6 and TRBJ2-5, with TRBD2 as a possible D gene (7 bases). Germline CDR1 SGHDT, CDR2 YYEEEE. This CDR3 contains 13 residues. V lost 3 bases and J 6 bases, leaving 12 bases between the germline ends. The CDR3 protein is CASSSSGTQTQYF. CDR3 nucleotide sequence: TGTGCCAGCAGCTCCAGCGGGACACAGACCCAGTACTTC.

This clonotype was recorded at least ten times. Being one base from a much bigger clone, this may be a read error. V and J are TRBV3-1 and TRBJ2-7; D is unresolved. This CDR3 contains 10 residues. The germline CDR1 and CDR2 sequences are LGHDT and YNNKEL (reference sequence). Trimming took off 5 bases at V and 3 bases at J, with 2 bases between the two ends. The chain's CDR3 is CASSIYEQYF. CDR3 nucleotide sequence: TGTGCCAGCAGCATCTACGAGCAGTACTTC.

The V gene is TRBV6-1, the J gene TRBJ2-7; the D is unclear. This CDR3 contains 14 residues. Per germline, CDR1 MNHNS and CDR2 SASEGT. V was shortened by 4 bases and J by 6 bases, with 16 bases between the two germline ends. Here the CDR3 reads CASSAGHSWVEQYF. The CDR3 nucleotides are TGTGCCAGCAGTGCGGGCCACTCGTGGGTCGAGCAGTACTTC.

The chain uses TRBV7-3 and TRBJ1-1; D ambiguous. The CDR3 contains 14 residues. V lost 6 bases to trimming and J lost 3 bases, with 14 bases between them. From germline, CDR1 is SGHTA and CDR2 FQGTGA. CDR3 DNA sequence: TGTGCCAGCAGTCTTTCCGGGTGTGACACTGAAGCTTTCTTT. It specifies CASSLSGCDTEAFF.

This chain connects TRBV15 to TRBJ1-1; no definite D call. The CDR3 length is 16 residues. V lost 0 bases, J lost 0 bases, and 11 bases lay in between. CDR1 is LNHNV and CDR2 is YYDKDF in the germline V gene (reference sequence). As DNA, the CDR3 is TGTGCCACCAGCAGAGATGGTGACGGGATGAACACTGAAGCTTTCTTT. Protein sequence: CATSRDGDGMNTEAFF.

This clonotype was seen many times. The chain uses TRBV28 and TRBJ1-1, with D tentatively TRBD1 (6 bases). Trimming stripped 3 bases from V and 6 bases from J, with 14 bases between. The V gene's germline CDR1 is MDHEN and CDR2 SYDVKM. This CDR3 comprises 14 residues. CDR3 residues: CASSFGGGVAEAFF. The DNA for the CDR3 is TGTGCCAGCAGTTTCGGGGGGGGCGTCGCTGAAGCTTTCTTT. Combining the CDR3 with reference TRBV28 and TRBJ1-1 gives the whole variable domain DVKVTQSSRYLVKRTGEKVFLECVQDMDHENMFWYRQDPGLGLRLIYFSYDVKMKEKGDIPEGYSVSREKKERFSLILESASTNQTSMYLCASSFGGGVAEAFFGQGTRLTVV.

This clonotype has a count of ten or more. The genes are TRBV29-1 and TRBJ1-1; 7 bases match TRBD1. CDR1 SQVTM and CDR2 ANQGSEA come from the germline V gene. V trimming: 8 bases; J trimming: 2 bases; junction bases outside the gene matches: 8. This CDR3 spans 13 amino acids. The CDR3 region has the DNA TGCAGCACAGCCGGGACAGCTAACACTGAAGCTTTCTTT. This sequence encodes CSTAGTANTEAFF.

Turning to this clonotype: This could be a read error, since a much larger clone is one nucleotide away. The chain is built from TRBV12-3 or TRBV12-4 and TRBJ1-1, with TRBD1 matching over 7 bases. The CDR3 extends over 12 amino acids. V shed 6 bases, J shed 7 bases, and the junction held 5 bases outside the gene matches. CDR3 protein: CASSLQGNEAFF. The CDR3 DNA reads TGTGCCAGCAGCCTACAGGGGAATGAAGCTTTCTTT.

This clonotype was counted between two and nine times. V is TRBV7-9 and J is TRBJ2-7; 9 positions agree with TRBD2. The V and J ends lost 5 bases and 0 bases, in that order; junction bases with no gene match: 14. The CDR3 totals 18 residues. The germline V gene encodes CDR1 SEHNR and CDR2 FQNEAQ (reference sequence). The CDR3 spells CASSTSGRLYFPSYEQYF. The CDR3, as DNA: TGTGCCAGCAGCACTAGCGGGCGACTTTATTTTCCCTCCTACGAGCAGTACTTC.

The chain links TRBV24-1 to TRBJ1-2; 8 nucleotides align to TRBD1. Germline CDR1 and CDR2: KGHDR and SFDVKD. This CDR3 region has 16 residues. V shed 1 base and J 2 bases; nucleotides not matched to a gene: 5. CDR3 in DNA: TGTGCCACCAGTGATTTTGGGGGGACAGGAAACTATGGCTACACCTTC. Translating it yields CATSDFGGTGNYGYTF.

The chain has TRBV2 and TRBJ1-1; D ambiguous. The V gene's germline CDR1 is SNHLY and CDR2 FYNNEI. This CDR3 contains 13 residues. The CDR3 DNA reads TGTGCTAGTCAAAGCCAGGATAACACTGAAGCTTTCTTT. Translated: CASQSQDNTEAFF.

This clonotype was detected many times. V is TRBV4-1 and J is TRBJ2-5, with 8 bases that match TRBD2. CDR3 length: 16 amino acids. The V segment lost 0 bases and the J segment 5 bases; nucleotides outside the gene matches: 8. Germline values: CDR1 MGHRA, CDR2 YSYEKL. This CDR3 reads CASSQEAGDGGETQYF. CDR3 in DNA: TGCGCCAGCAGCCAAGAAGCGGGAGATGGTGGTGAGACCCAGTACTTC.

A note on this clonotype: This may be a read error: a much more frequent sequence differs by one nucleotide. This rearrangement joins TRBV7-9 to TRBJ2-7, with a weak D call TRBD1 (6 bases). The germline CDR1 and CDR2 sequences are SEHNR and FQNEAQ (reference sequence). The CDR3 covers 9 residues. For the CDR3, the DNA is TGTGCCAGCAGCTTAGGACAGGACTTC. It encodes CASSLGQDF.

There are many counts of this clonotype. This chain connects TRBV5-6 to TRBJ1-1, with a possible D match to TRBD1 (6 bases). V dropped 2 bases and J dropped 5 bases, with 22 bases sitting between them. Germline CDR1 is SGHDT and CDR2 is YYEEEE. CDR3 length equals 17 residues. The CDR3 region is CASSFGGPTSVATEAFF. The CDR3 DNA reads as TGTGCCAGCAGCTTCGGGGGCCCGACAAGCGTGGCGACTGAAGCTTTCTTT.

This clonotype came up many times. The V call is TRBV20-1, the J call TRBJ2-6; unclear D gene. V dropped 3 bases and J dropped 4 bases, with 4 bases sitting between them. This CDR3 is 12 amino acids long. Per germline, CDR1 DFQATT and CDR2 SNEGSKA (reference sequence). The CDR3 protein is CSARTGANVLTF. CDR3 in DNA: TGCAGTGCTAGGACAGGGGCCAACGTCCTGACTTTC.

Points on this clonotype: Since a much larger clone is just one base distant, this may be a read error. The CDR3 DNA reads TGTGCCAGCAGCGTATCAGAAACTGAAGCTTCCTTT. Translated: CASSVSETEASF. The chain uses TRBV9 and TRBJ1-1, with D uncertain. Per the germline V gene, CDR1 is SGDLS and CDR2 is YYNGEE. The length of the CDR3 is 12 residues.

As for this clonotype: Mismatch with germline at one junction end may stem from a read error. The chain combines TRBV6-5 with TRBJ1-2; possible D gene TRBD1, 5 bases. There are 14 residues in the CDR3. Germline V gene lookup returns CDR1 MNHEY and CDR2 SVGAGI. The CDR3: CANSNGGLYYGYTF. The DNA for the CDR3 is TGTGCCAACAGTAACGGGGGACTGTACTATGGCTACACCTTC.

This chain links TRBV20-1 with TRBJ1-6, with 9 bases aligning to TRBD1. The CDR3 contains 14 residues. The ends lost 3 bases at V and 11 bases at J; junction bases unmatched: 8. Germline CDR1 DFQATT, CDR2 SNEGSKA (reference sequence). The CDR3 sequence is CSARGEDRGTPLHF. Written as DNA, the CDR3 is TGCAGTGCTAGGGGCGAGGACAGGGGTACACCCCTCCACTTT.

This clonotype occurred a few times. V is TRBV11-3 and J is TRBJ2-7; D gene ambiguous. Germline CDR1 reads SGHNT; CDR2 reads YENEEA. The CDR3 is 17 amino acids. Trimming pared 2 bases from V and 0 bases from J, leaving 17 bases between. CDR3 coding DNA: TGTGCCAGCAGCTTAACCCTGAGACACCTGAACTCCTACGAGCAGTACTTC. Protein product: CASSLTLRHLNSYEQYF.